Included here is one T cell receptor beta chain sequence, with context. What it binds is not known. Healthy bone marrow donors formed the donor group. The data were obtained in a study of cytomegalovirus exposure and HLA in healthy donors. General observations from the study: The authors excluded some V segments, including TRBV6-2 and TRBV6-3, as indistinguishable. Analysis performed later found under 20,000 TCR beta sequences associated with HLA alleles at 0.05 false discovery rate.

Trimming removed 1 base from V and 1 base from J, with 7 bases in between. The CDR3 length is 14 residues. CDR1 is MNHEY and CDR2 is SVGAGI in the germline V gene. It was with 60 Vbeta and 13 Jbeta primers that the PCR ran. Generated by immunoSEQ multiplex PCR, the TCRdb table keeps only in-frame clones and is missing some. This repertoire shows 150,000 or so clones, about 83% found once; its top ten account for 3% to 4%. The chain uses TRBV6-5 and TRBJ1-1, with no clear D. Material for sequencing was PBMCs. The sequence came from a woman in her thirties or forties in good health and CMV-seronegative. The DNA for the CDR3 is TGTGCCAGCAGTTACTATGCAGGGAACACTGAAGCTTTCTTT. It is translated as CASSYYAGNTEAFF.